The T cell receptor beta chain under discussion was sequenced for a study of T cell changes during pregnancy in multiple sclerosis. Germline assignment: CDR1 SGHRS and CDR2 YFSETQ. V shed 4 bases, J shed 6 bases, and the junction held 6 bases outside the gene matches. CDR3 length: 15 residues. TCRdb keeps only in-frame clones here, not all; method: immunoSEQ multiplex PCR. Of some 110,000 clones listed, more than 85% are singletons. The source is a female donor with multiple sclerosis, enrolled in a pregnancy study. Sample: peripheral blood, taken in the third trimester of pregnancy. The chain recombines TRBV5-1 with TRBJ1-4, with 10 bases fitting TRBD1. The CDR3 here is CASSVDRGRDEKLFF. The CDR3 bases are TGCGCCAGCAGCGTCGACAGGGGGCGCGATGAAAAACTGTTTTTT.